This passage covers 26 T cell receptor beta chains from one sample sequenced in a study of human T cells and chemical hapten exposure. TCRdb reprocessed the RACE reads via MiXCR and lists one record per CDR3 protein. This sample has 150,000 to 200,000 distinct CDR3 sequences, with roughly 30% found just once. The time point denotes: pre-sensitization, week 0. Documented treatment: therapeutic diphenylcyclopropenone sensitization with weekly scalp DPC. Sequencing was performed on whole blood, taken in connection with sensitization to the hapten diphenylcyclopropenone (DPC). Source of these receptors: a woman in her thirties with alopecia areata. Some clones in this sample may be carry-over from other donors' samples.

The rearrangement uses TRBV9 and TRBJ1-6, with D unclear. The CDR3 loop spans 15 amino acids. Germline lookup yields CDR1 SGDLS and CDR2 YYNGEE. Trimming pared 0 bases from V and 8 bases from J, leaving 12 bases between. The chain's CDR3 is CASSVEGQVDSPLHF. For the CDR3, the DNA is TGTGCCAGCAGCGTAGAAGGGCAGGTTGATTCACCCCTCCACTTT. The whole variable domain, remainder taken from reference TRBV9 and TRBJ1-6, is DSGVTQTPKHLITATGQRVTLRCSPRSGDLSVYWYQQSLDQGLQFLIQYYNGEERAKGNILERFSAQQFPDLHSELNLSSLELGDSALYFCASSVEGQVDSPLHFGNGTRLTVT.

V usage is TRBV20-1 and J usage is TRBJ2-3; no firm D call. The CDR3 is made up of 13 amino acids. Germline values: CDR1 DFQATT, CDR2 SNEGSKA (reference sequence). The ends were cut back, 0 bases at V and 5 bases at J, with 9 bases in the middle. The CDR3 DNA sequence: TGCAGTGCTAGAGATCTACGAGGAGATACGCAGTATTTT. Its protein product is CSARDLRGDTQYF.

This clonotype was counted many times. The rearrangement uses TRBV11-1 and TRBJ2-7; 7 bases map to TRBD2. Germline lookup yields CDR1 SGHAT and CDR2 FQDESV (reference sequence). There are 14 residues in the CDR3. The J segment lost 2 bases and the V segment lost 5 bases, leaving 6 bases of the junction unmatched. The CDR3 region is CASSARDYAYEQYF. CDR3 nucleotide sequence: TGTGCCAGCAGCGCTAGGGACTACGCCTACGAGCAGTACTTC.

Here the CDR3 reads CASSPQAGELFF. In DNA, the CDR3 is TGTGCCAGCAGCCCTCAGGCCGGGGAGCTGTTTTTT. This chain connects TRBV12-3 or TRBV12-4 to TRBJ2-2; no reliable D call. V lost 6 bases to trimming and J lost 6 bases, with 8 bases between them. CDR3 size: 12 residues.

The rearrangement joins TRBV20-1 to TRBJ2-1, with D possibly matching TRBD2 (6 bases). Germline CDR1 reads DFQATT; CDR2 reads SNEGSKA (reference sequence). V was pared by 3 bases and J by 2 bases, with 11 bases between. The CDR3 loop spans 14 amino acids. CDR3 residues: CSASPRLAYNEQFF. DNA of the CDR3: TGCAGTGCTAGTCCCCGACTAGCCTACAATGAGCAGTTCTTC.

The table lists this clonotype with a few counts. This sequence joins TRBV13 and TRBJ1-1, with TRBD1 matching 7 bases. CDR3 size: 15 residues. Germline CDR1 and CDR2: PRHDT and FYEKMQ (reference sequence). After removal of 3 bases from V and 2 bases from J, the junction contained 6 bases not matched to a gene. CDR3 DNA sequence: TGTGCCAGCAGCTTTCAGGGACAGATCAACACTGAAGCTTTCTTT. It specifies CASSFQGQINTEAFF.

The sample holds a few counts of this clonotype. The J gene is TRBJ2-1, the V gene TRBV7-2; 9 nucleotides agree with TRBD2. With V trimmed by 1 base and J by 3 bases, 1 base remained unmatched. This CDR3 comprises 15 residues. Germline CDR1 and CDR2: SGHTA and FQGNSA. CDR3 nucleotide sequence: TGTGCCAGCAGCTTAGTTAGCGGGGGCTACAATGAGCAGTTCTTC. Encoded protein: CASSLVSGGYNEQFF.

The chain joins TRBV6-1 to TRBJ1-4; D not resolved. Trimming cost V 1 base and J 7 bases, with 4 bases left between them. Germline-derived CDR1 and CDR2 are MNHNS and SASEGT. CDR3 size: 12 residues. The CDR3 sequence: CASSEESEKLFF. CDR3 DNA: TGTGCCAGCAGTGAAGAATCTGAAAAACTGTTTTTT.

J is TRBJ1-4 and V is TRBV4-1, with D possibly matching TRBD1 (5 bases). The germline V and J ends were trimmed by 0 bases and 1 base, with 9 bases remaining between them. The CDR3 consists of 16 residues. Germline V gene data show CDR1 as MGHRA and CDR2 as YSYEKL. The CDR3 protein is CASSQEGALTNEKLFF. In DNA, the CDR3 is TGCGCCAGCAGCCAAGAAGGGGCCCTAACTAATGAAAAACTGTTTTTT.

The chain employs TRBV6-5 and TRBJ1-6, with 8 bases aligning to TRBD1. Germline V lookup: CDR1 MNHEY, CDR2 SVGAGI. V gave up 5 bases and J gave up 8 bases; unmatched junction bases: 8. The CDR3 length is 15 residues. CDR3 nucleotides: TGTGCCAGCAGTCGGACAGGGCTGGGGGATTCACCCCTCCACTTT. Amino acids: CASSRTGLGDSPLHF.

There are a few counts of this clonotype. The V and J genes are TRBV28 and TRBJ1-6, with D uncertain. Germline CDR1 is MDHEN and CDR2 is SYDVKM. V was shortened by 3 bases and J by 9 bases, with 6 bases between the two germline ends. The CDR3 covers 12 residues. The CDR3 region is CASSFPRSPLHF. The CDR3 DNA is TGTGCCAGCAGTTTCCCACGTTCACCCCTCCACTTT.

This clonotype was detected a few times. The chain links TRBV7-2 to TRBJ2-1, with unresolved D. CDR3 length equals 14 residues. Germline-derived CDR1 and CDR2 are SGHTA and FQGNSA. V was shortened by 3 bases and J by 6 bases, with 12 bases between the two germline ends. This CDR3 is CASSFDIATNEQFF. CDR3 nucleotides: TGTGCCAGCAGCTTTGACATCGCCACCAATGAGCAGTTCTTC. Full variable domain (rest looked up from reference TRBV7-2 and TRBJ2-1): GAGVSQSPSNKVTEKGKDVELRCDPISGHTALYWYRQSLGQGLEFLIYFQGNSAPDKSGLPSDRFSAERTGGSVSTLTIQRTQQEDSAVYLCASSFDIATNEQFFGPGTRLTVL.

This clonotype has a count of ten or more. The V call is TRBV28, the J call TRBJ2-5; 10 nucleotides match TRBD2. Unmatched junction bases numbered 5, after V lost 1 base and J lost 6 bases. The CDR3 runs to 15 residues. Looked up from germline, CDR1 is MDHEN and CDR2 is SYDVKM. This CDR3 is CASSLSLAGVKTQYF. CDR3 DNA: TGTGCCAGCAGTTTATCTCTAGCGGGAGTGAAGACCCAGTACTTC.

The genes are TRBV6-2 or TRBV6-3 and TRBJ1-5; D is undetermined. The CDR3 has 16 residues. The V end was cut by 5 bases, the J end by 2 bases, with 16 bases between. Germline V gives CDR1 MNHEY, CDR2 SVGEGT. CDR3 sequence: CASSPKRDGGNQPQHF. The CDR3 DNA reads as TGTGCCAGCAGTCCTAAGCGGGATGGGGGCAATCAGCCCCAGCATTTT.

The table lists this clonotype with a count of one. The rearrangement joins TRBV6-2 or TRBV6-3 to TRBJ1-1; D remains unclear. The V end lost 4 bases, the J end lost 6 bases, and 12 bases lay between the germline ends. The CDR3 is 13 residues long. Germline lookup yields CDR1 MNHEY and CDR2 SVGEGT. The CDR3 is CASSLLFGAEAFF. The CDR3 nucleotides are TGTGCCAGCAGTTTATTATTTGGGGCTGAAGCTTTCTTT.

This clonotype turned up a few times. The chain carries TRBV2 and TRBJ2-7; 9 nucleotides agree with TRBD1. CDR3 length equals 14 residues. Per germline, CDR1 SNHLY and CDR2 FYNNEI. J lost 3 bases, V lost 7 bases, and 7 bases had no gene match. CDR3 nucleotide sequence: TGTGCCAGCACCGACAGGGGGAGTTTCTACGAGCAGTACTTC. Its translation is CASTDRGSFYEQYF.

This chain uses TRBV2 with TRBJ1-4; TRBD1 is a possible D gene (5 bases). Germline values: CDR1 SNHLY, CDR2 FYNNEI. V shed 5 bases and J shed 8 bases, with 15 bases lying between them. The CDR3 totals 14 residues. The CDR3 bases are TGTGCCAGCAGTCAGGATCAGGGTACCGAAAAACTGTTTTTT. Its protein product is CASSQDQGTEKLFF.

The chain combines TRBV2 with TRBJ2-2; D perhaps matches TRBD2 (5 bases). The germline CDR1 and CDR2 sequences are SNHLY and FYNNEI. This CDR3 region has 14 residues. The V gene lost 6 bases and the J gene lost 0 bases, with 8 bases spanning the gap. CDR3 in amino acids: CASSLLANTGELFF. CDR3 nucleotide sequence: TGTGCCAGCAGCCTACTAGCGAACACCGGGGAGCTGTTTTTT.

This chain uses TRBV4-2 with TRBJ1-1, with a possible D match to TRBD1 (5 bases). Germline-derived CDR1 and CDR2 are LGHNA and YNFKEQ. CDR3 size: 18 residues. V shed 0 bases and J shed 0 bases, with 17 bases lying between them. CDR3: CASSQDRNSLGLNTEAFF. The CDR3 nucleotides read TGTGCCAGCAGCCAAGATCGAAACAGCTTGGGACTGAACACTGAAGCTTTCTTT.

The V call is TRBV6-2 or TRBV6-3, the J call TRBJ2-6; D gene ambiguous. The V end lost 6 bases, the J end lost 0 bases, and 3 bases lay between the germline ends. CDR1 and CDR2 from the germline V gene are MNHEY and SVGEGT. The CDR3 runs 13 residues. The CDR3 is CASRPSGANVLTF. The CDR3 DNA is TGTGCCAGCAGACCCTCTGGGGCCAACGTCCTGACTTTC.

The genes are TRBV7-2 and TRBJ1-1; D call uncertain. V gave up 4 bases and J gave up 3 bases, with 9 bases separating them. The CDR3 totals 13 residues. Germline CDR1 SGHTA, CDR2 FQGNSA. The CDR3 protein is CASSSRGYTEAFF. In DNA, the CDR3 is TGTGCCAGCAGCTCCCGAGGGTACACTGAAGCTTTCTTT.

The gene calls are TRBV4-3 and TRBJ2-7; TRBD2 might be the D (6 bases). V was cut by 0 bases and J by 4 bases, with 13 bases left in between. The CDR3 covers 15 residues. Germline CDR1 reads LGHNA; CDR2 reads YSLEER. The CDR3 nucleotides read TGCGCCAGCAGCCAAGATCCGGAGGGAGCATACGAGCAGTACTTC. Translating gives CASSQDPEGAYEQYF.

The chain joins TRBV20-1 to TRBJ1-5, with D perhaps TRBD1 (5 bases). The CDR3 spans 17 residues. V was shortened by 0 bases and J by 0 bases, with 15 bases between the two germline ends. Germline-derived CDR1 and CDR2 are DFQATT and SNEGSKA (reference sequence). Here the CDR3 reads CSARDPLGDNSNQPQHF. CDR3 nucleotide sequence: TGCAGTGCTAGAGACCCCTTGGGGGATAATAGCAATCAGCCCCAGCATTTT.

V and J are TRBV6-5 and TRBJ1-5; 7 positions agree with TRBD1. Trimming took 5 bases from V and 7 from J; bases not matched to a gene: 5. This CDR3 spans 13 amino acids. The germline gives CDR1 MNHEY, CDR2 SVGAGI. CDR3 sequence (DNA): TGTGCCAGCAGTATGACAGGGCTCCAGCCCCAGCATTTT. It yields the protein CASSMTGLQPQHF.

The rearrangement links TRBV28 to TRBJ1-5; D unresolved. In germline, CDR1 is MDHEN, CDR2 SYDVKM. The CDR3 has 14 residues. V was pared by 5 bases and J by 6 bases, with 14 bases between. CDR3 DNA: TGTGCCAGCAGTCCGGGGAGTAAAGGTCAGCCCCAGCATTTT. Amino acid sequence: CASSPGSKGQPQHF.

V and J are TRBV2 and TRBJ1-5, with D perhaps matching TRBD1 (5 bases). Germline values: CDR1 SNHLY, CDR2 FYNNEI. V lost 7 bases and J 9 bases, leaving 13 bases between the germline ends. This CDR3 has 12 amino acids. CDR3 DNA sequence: TGTGCCAGCAATCTAAGGGGTTCGCCCCAGCATTTT. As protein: CASNLRGSPQHF.